What follows are 19 T cell receptor beta chains derived from one specimen sequenced in a study of blood T cell repertoires in COVID-19. Measured with immunoSEQ multiplex PCR; TCRdb has only the in-frame clones, and not every one. Among around 290,000 clones listed, 88% were seen once. The sample consisted of PBMCs or T cells enriched from blood (not recorded which). Receptor source: an older woman in a cohort exposed to, infected with or recovered from COVID-19 (not recorded which).

V usage is TRBV10-1 and J usage is TRBJ2-3, with 9 bases matching TRBD2. The V gene's germline CDR1 is WNHNN and CDR2 SYGVQD (reference sequence). V gave up 3 bases and J gave up 5 bases; unmatched junction bases: 15. The CDR3 extends over 18 amino acids. CDR3: CASSEPILSSGKRDTQYF. The CDR3 bases are TGCGCCAGCAGTGAACCCATTCTTTCTAGCGGGAAGCGAGATACGCAGTATTTT.

V and J are TRBV6-4 and TRBJ2-3; no clear D gene. Germline-derived CDR1 and CDR2 are MRHNA and SNTAGT. V shed 10 bases and J shed 0 bases, with 17 bases lying between them. The CDR3 is 15 residues long. CDR3 amino acids: CATNPGDSSTDTQYF. The CDR3 nucleotides are TGTGCCACCAACCCCGGAGACTCGAGCACAGATACGCAGTATTTT.

The J gene is TRBJ1-5, the V gene TRBV29-1; 7 bases map to TRBD1. This CDR3 is built from 12 residues. CDR1 SQVTM and CDR2 ANQGSEA come from the germline V gene. J was trimmed by 4 bases and V by 6 bases; bases with no gene match: 3. The CDR3 sequence: CSVKTGNQPQHF. The DNA for the CDR3 is TGCAGCGTGAAGACAGGGAATCAGCCCCAGCATTTT.

The chain employs TRBV7-9 and TRBJ1-4; possibly TRBD1 for D (5 bases). Trimming cost V 1 base and J 4 bases, with 13 bases left between them. The germline gives CDR1 SEHNR, CDR2 FQNEAQ (reference sequence). The CDR3 is 16 residues long. For the CDR3, the DNA is TGTGCCAGCAGCTTAGGGCAGGGTATGAATAATGAAAAACTGTTTTTT. It specifies CASSLGQGMNNEKLFF.

The chain links TRBV9 to TRBJ1-1, with D perhaps matching TRBD1 (6 bases). The CDR3 contains 13 residues. V lost 0 bases, J lost 4 bases, and 7 bases lay in between. CDR1 is SGDLS, CDR2 YYNGEE, per germline. CDR3 protein: CASSVEGVTEAFF. The CDR3 nucleotides read TGTGCCAGCAGCGTAGAGGGGGTCACTGAAGCTTTCTTT.

CDR3 coding DNA: TGTGCCAGCAACCCCCCCTTAGCGGGAGGAGGAGATACGCAGTATTTT. It is translated as CASNPPLAGGGDTQYF. The gene calls are TRBV7-3 and TRBJ2-3, with TRBD2 identical over 10 bases. CDR1 is SGHTA, CDR2 FQGTGA, per germline. The ends lost 7 bases at V and 5 bases at J; junction bases unmatched: 12. The CDR3 sequence is 16 residues long.

The rearrangement links TRBV18 to TRBJ1-5, with D possibly being TRBD1 (6 bases). CDR1 and CDR2 (germline): KGHSH, LQKENI. Trimming left V 4 bases short and J 0 bases short, with 10 bases between. This CDR3 has 15 amino acids. CDR3 nucleotides: TGTGCCAGCTCACGGGACACAATTAGCAATCAGCCCCAGCATTTT. Its translation is CASSRDTISNQPQHF.

The V gene is TRBV7-9, the J gene TRBJ1-2, with TRBD1 matching over 7 bases. V shed 4 bases, J shed 4 bases, and the junction held 9 bases outside the gene matches. CDR3 length: 15 residues. Germline lookup yields CDR1 SEHNR and CDR2 FQNEAQ (reference sequence). CDR3 DNA: TGTGCCAGCAGCTCCCGAACAGGGGCTGGCTATGGCTACACCTTC. Translating it yields CASSSRTGAGYGYTF. The whole variable domain, filled in from reference TRBV7-9 and TRBJ1-2, reads DTGVSQNPRHKITKRGQNVTFRCDPISEHNRLYWYRQTLGQGPEFLTYFQNEAQLEKSRLLSDRFSAERPKGSFSTLEIQRTEQGDSAMYLCASSSRTGAGYGYTFGSGTRLTVV.

The chain is built from TRBV3-1 (or the pseudogene TRBV3-2) and TRBJ2-2; the D gene is possibly TRBD2 (6 bases). The CDR3 runs to 14 residues. The germline V gene has CDR1 LGHDT and CDR2 YNNKEL (reference sequence). The ends were cut back, 2 bases at V and 4 bases at J, with 8 bases in the middle. The CDR3, as DNA: TGTGCCAGCAGCCAATTGGGGGGCACCGGGGAGCTGTTTTTT. Amino acids: CASSQLGGTGELFF.

The V and J genes are TRBV7-8 and TRBJ1-2, with D possibly TRBD1 on 6 matching bases. The V gene lost 1 base and the J gene lost 6 bases, with 18 bases spanning the gap. This CDR3 has 16 amino acids. Germline V gives CDR1 SGHVS, CDR2 FQNEAQ. The CDR3 sequence: CASSLETGLVGDGYTF. CDR3 nucleotides: TGTGCCAGCAGCTTAGAGACAGGTCTGGTGGGGGATGGCTACACCTTC.

The chain combines TRBV10-3 with TRBJ1-6; 10 bases are shared with TRBD1. This CDR3 spans 15 amino acids. Germline V gene lookup returns CDR1 ENHRY and CDR2 SYGVKD. J lost 8 bases, V lost 3 bases, and 4 bases had no gene match. The CDR3 sequence: CAISERQGADSPLHF. DNA of the CDR3: TGTGCCATCAGTGAACGACAGGGGGCTGATTCACCCCTCCACTTT.

V usage is TRBV13 and J usage is TRBJ1-6, with a possible D match to TRBD1 (6 bases). There are 16 residues in the CDR3. Germline CDR1 PRHDT, CDR2 FYEKMQ (reference sequence). Trimming took 5 bases from V and 2 from J, leaving 13 bases between them. CDR3 loop: CASSPHGQTYNSPLHF. As DNA, the CDR3 is TGTGCCAGCAGCCCCCACGGACAGACCTATAATTCACCCCTCCACTTT.

V gene TRBV3-1 (or the pseudogene TRBV3-2) combines with J gene TRBJ2-6; D is unclear. Trimming stripped 7 bases from V and 0 bases from J, with 10 bases between. This CDR3 has 15 residues. Looked up from germline, CDR1 is LGHDT and CDR2 is YNNKEL (reference sequence). The CDR3 nucleotides read TGTGCCAGCACCTTAGCCCGCTCTGGGGCCAACGTCCTGACTTTC. Translating it yields CASTLARSGANVLTF.

V usage is TRBV11-3 and J usage is TRBJ1-6, with no clear D. The CDR3 covers 13 residues. The germline gives CDR1 SGHNT, CDR2 YENEEA. V was trimmed by 5 bases and J by 6 bases, leaving 8 bases between them. CDR3 sequence: CASSPGSNSPLHF. CDR3 sequence (DNA): TGTGCCAGCAGCCCCGGGAGTAATTCACCCCTCCACTTT.

This chain connects TRBV5-4 to TRBJ1-6; D is undetermined. This CDR3 is 13 amino acids long. Trimming removed 0 bases at V and 10 bases at J, with 8 bases between. Germline CDR1 and CDR2: SGHNT and YYREEE (reference sequence). CDR3 nucleotides: TGTGCCAGCAGCTTGGGCGGGGAGTCACCCCTCCACTTT. Its translation is CASSLGGESPLHF.

Worth noting for this clone: One end of the junction does not line up with germline, which may come from a read error. Other DNA sequences in the same sample also yield this CDR3. The rearrangement uses TRBV5-1 and TRBJ2-3; D gene uncertain. Germline V lookup: CDR1 SGHRS, CDR2 YFSETQ. The length of the CDR3 is 14 residues. This chain's CDR3 is CASRLAGSTDTQYF. DNA for the CDR3: TGCGCCAGCAGGTTGGCAGGATCAACAGATACGCAGTATTTT.

With respect to this clone: Other DNA sequences within the sample encode an identical CDR3. The rearrangement joins TRBV6-5 to TRBJ1-2, with TRBD1 matching over 9 bases. Germline assignment: CDR1 MNHEY and CDR2 SVGAGI. V lost 5 bases, J lost 4 bases, and 5 bases stayed unmatched. The CDR3 sequence is 14 residues long. The chain's CDR3 is CASSRTGASYGYTF. The CDR3 nucleotides are TGTGCCAGCAGTCGGACAGGGGCCAGCTATGGCTACACCTTC.

The J gene is TRBJ2-7, the V gene TRBV15, with 9 bases aligning to TRBD1. In germline, CDR1 is LNHNV, CDR2 YYDKDF (reference sequence). V shed 4 bases, J shed 0 bases, and the junction held 4 bases outside the gene matches. The CDR3 loop spans 15 amino acids. The DNA for the CDR3 is TGTGCCACCAGCATCCGACAGGGGGGCTCCTACGAGCAGTACTTC. Protein product: CATSIRQGGSYEQYF. Variable domain in full (rest from reference TRBV15 and TRBJ2-7): DAMVIQNPRYQVTQFGKPVTLSCSQTLNHNVMYWYQQKSSQAPKLLFHYYDKDFNNEADTPDNFQSRRPNTSFCFLDIRSPGLGDTAMYLCATSIRQGGSYEQYFGPGTRLTVT.

The chain couples TRBV30 to TRBJ1-5, with 7 bases fitting TRBD1. Losses at the gene ends were 0 bases for V and 7 bases for J; bases not matched to a gene: 6. The CDR3 has 14 amino acids. CDR1 GTSNPN and CDR2 SVGIG come from the germline V gene (reference sequence). The CDR3 here is CAWSVNRGSQPQHF. In nucleotides, the CDR3 is TGTGCCTGGAGTGTTAACAGGGGTAGCCAGCCCCAGCATTTT.